Here is one T cell receptor (beta chain) with its context. Here immunoSEQ multiplex PCR was the method, and the copy in TCRdb shows in-frame clones only, minus some. The table shows about 75,000 clones, with over 65% occurring only once. The sample comes from a study of control samples from healthy donors and cancer patients. Germline CDR1 is KGHSY and CDR2 is FQNENV. V shed 4 bases, J shed 4 bases, and the junction held 17 bases outside the gene matches. This CDR3 comprises 20 residues. Sequencing input: blood. The rearrangement uses TRBV16 and TRBJ1-4; 11 bases agree with TRBD1. The TCR was taken from a man aged 50 to 60 in good health. In DNA form, the CDR3 reads TGTGCCAGCAGCCTGTTGCCTGGGACAGGGGGACTTCTAAATAATGAAAAACTGTTTTTT. Translation: CASSLLPGTGGLLNNEKLFF.